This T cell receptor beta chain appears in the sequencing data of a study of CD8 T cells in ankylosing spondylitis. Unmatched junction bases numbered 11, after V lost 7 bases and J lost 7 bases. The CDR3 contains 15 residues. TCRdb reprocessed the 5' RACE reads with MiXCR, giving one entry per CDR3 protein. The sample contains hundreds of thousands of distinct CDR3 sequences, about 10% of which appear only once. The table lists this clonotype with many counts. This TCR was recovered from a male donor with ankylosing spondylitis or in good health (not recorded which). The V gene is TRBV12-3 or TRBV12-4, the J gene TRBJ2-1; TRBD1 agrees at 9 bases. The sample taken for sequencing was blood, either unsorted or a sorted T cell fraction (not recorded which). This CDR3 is CASTWRGTGPNEQFF. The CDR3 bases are TGTGCCAGCACCTGGAGGGGGACAGGGCCTAATGAGCAGTTCTTC.